This entry describes one TCR beta chain. The protocol was immunoSEQ multiplex PCR, while the TCRdb copy is restricted to in-frame clones and leaves out a portion. This sample has approximately 450,000 clones, with roughly nine tenths found just once. The J segment lost 6 bases and the V segment lost 6 bases, leaving 4 bases of the junction unmatched. Germline V gene lookup returns CDR1 SGHTA and CDR2 FQGNSA. This CDR3 comprises 13 residues. Participant-reported clinical history was the basis for cohort assignment. These data belong to a study of blood T cell repertoires in COVID-19. This sequence was found in a man aged 25-45 years who had recovered from COVID-19. Material for sequencing was PBMCs or T cells enriched from blood (not recorded which). V is TRBV7-2 and J is TRBJ2-7, with 11 positions matching TRBD2. Written as DNA, the CDR3 is TGTGCCAGCAGAACTAGCGGGAGTTTCGAGCAGTACTTC. Protein product: CASRTSGSFEQYF.